One sample yielded the 15 T cell receptor beta chains listed below, sequenced in a study of shared clonotypes between healthy human individuals (TCRdb year 2020). Library method: the immunoSEQ multiplex PCR assay. Not all clones reach the TCRdb copy of this immuneACCESS table, which keeps in-frame sequences only. Checked studies attribute under half of the gap to unresolved V genes and leave the rest unexplained. The sample data list roughly 2,000,000 clones, and approximately 94% of these were observed just once. The ten largest clonotypes hold under 1.5% of the sample. For the CD8 naive samples, CD45RO-negative cells were positively selected for CCR7, yielding a CD45RA+CCR7+ population from which TemRA cells were excluded. Sequencing used naive CD8+ T cells sorted from blood. Taken with the paper, the label for cell subset or site translates to: CD45RA+CCR7+. Every receptor here comes from a man younger than 30 in good health.

The chain is built from TRBV7-9 and TRBJ2-7; 9 nucleotides line up with TRBD1. This CDR3 comprises 14 residues. Germline CDR1 is SEHNR and CDR2 is FQNEAQ (reference sequence). V lost 2 bases to trimming and J lost 3 bases; unmatched junction nucleotides: 2. CDR3 sequence reads: CASSLTGGFYEQYF. CDR3 in DNA: TGTGCCAGCAGCTTAACAGGGGGCTTCTACGAGCAGTACTTC.

The rearrangement uses TRBV5-4 and TRBJ1-3; D remains unclear. The CDR3 consists of 15 residues. V dropped 0 bases and J dropped 0 bases, with 7 bases sitting between them. Germline lookup yields CDR1 SGHNT and CDR2 YYREEE (reference sequence). CDR3 nucleotide sequence: TGTGCCAGCAGCTTGGCGGCAGACTCTGGAAACACCATATATTTT. Protein: CASSLAADSGNTIYF.

The V call is TRBV7-9, the J call TRBJ2-3, with TRBD1 matching over 8 bases. The germline V gene encodes CDR1 SEHNR and CDR2 FQNEAQ (reference sequence). This CDR3 region has 15 residues. V lost 3 bases to trimming and J lost 2 bases; unmatched junction nucleotides: 4. The CDR3 nucleotides read TGTGCCAGCAGCTTGGACAGGGTCTCCACAGATACGCAGTATTTT. Its protein is CASSLDRVSTDTQYF.

The chain combines TRBV13 with TRBJ2-2, with D uncertain. This CDR3 has 14 amino acids. The germline gives CDR1 PRHDT, CDR2 FYEKMQ (reference sequence). V was pared by 6 bases and J by 4 bases, with 12 bases between. CDR3: CASSFSGFTGELFF. For the CDR3, the DNA is TGTGCCAGCAGTTTCTCAGGATTCACCGGGGAGCTGTTTTTT.

J is TRBJ1-6 and V is TRBV5-6; unclear D gene. Germline CDR1 reads SGHDT; CDR2 reads YYEEEE. V was cut by 2 bases and J by 4 bases, with 7 bases left in between. This CDR3 comprises 14 residues. Here the CDR3 DNA reads TGTGCCAGCAGCTTATACAGTTATAATTCACCCCTCCACTTT. Its translation: CASSLYSYNSPLHF.

The rearrangement links TRBV7-9 to TRBJ2-2, with 9 bases lining up with TRBD1. With 3 bases clipped from V and 0 bases from J, the junction kept 11 bases outside the gene matches. This CDR3 spans 19 amino acids. Germline V lookup: CDR1 SEHNR, CDR2 FQNEAQ (reference sequence). This chain's CDR3 is CASSFPGTGRKANTGELFF. As DNA, the CDR3 is TGTGCCAGCAGCTTTCCCGGGACAGGGCGCAAAGCGAACACCGGGGAGCTGTTTTTT.

This clone was observed a single time. This chain uses TRBV28 with TRBJ1-6; 7 nucleotides agree with TRBD1. Germline CDR1 is MDHEN and CDR2 is SYDVKM. CDR3 length equals 14 residues. J gave up 9 bases and V 5 bases, and 7 bases lay outside the gene matches. Written as DNA, the CDR3 is TGTGCCAGCAGTCTCGGGACAGACTTTTCACCCCTCCACTTT. This sequence encodes CASSLGTDFSPLHF.

The chain links TRBV10-3 to TRBJ1-2; D not resolved. The CDR3 extends over 14 amino acids. Trimming removed 7 bases at V and 3 bases at J, with 15 bases between. The germline V gene encodes CDR1 ENHRY and CDR2 SYGVKD. The CDR3 is CAIMSEEGDYGYTF. CDR3 nucleotide sequence: TGTGCCATCATGTCGGAGGAGGGTGACTATGGCTACACCTTC.

The V and J genes are TRBV6-1 and TRBJ1-4, with 7 bases matching TRBD1. Per germline, CDR1 MNHNS and CDR2 SASEGT. The CDR3 consists of 15 residues. The junction had 6 bases not matched to a gene; V was cut back by 5 bases and J by 3 bases. This chain's CDR3 is CASSTQGEANEKLFF. The CDR3 nucleotides are TGTGCCAGCAGTACCCAGGGGGAGGCTAATGAAAAACTGTTTTTT.

The chain combines TRBV27 with TRBJ2-7, with D possibly being TRBD2 (6 bases). The CDR3 loop spans 13 amino acids. Germline values: CDR1 MNHEY, CDR2 SMNVEV (reference sequence). V was trimmed by 5 bases and J by 5 bases, leaving 13 bases between them. This CDR3 reads CASSERGGDEQYF. CDR3 sequence (DNA): TGTGCCAGCAGTGAGAGGGGCGGGGACGAGCAGTACTTC.

The chain uses TRBV11-2 and TRBJ2-1, with D possibly TRBD2 on 6 matching bases. This CDR3 has 15 amino acids. The V and J ends lost 5 bases and 5 bases respectively, with 16 bases between them. Germline-derived CDR1 and CDR2 are SGHAT and FQNNGV. CDR3 in amino acids: CASSPGQGGHNEQFF. The CDR3 DNA is TGTGCCAGCAGCCCTGGGCAGGGAGGTCACAATGAGCAGTTCTTC. Together with reference TRBV11-2 and TRBJ2-1, the CDR3 gives the full variable domain: EAGVAQSPRYKIIEKRQSVAFWCNPISGHATLYWYQQILGQGPKLLIQFQNNGVVDDSQLPKDRFSAERLKGVDSTLKIQPAKLEDSAVYLCASSPGQGGHNEQFFGPGTRLTVL.

The V call is TRBV27, the J call TRBJ1-2; tentative D call: TRBD1 (5 bases). V was clipped by 3 bases and J by 0 bases, with 11 bases between them. The CDR3 totals 15 residues. CDR1 and CDR2 from the germline V gene are MNHEY and SMNVEV (reference sequence). As DNA, the CDR3 is TGTGCCAGCAGTTTCTCGCAGGGCTCTAACTATGGCTACACCTTC. Translation: CASSFSQGSNYGYTF.

This chain links TRBV4-1 with TRBJ2-7, with TRBD1 as a possible D gene (6 bases). The CDR3 extends over 16 amino acids. Germline V gene data show CDR1 as MGHRA and CDR2 as YSYEKL. V lost 1 base to trimming and J lost 1 base, with 14 bases between them. In DNA, the CDR3 is TGCGCCAGCAGCCAAGCACTACAGGGTGCGTCCTACGAGCAGTACTTC. This translates into CASSQALQGASYEQYF.

The chain uses TRBV4-1 and TRBJ2-2; D possibly matches TRBD1 or TRBD2 (6 bases each). The germline gives CDR1 MGHRA, CDR2 YSYEKL. Trimming removed 4 bases from V and 5 bases from J, with 17 bases in between. The CDR3 runs 16 residues. The CDR3 DNA follows: TGCGCCAGCAGCCCCATTGAGGGGGGTGAGACCGGGGAGCTGTTTTTT. It specifies CASSPIEGGETGELFF.

The chain uses TRBV7-9 and TRBJ2-5; D is unclear. Germline V gene data show CDR1 as SEHNR and CDR2 as FQNEAQ (reference sequence). The CDR3 is made up of 13 amino acids. Trimming took off 5 bases at V and 0 bases at J, with 7 bases between the two ends. The CDR3 here is CASSPQNQETQYF. The DNA of the CDR3 is TGTGCCAGCAGCCCCCAGAACCAAGAGACCCAGTACTTC.